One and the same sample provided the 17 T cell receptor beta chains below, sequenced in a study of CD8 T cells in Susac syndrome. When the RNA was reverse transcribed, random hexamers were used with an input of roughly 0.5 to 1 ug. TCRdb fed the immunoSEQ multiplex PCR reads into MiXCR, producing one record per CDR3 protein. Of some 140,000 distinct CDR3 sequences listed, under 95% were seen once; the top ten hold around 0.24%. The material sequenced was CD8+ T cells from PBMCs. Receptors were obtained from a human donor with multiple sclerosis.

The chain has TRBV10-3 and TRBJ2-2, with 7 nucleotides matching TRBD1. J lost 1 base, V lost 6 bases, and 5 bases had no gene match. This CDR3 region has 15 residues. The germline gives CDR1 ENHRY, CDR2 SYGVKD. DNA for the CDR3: TGTGCCATCAGCCCCGGGACAGTGAACACCGGGGAGCTGTTTTTT. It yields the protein CAISPGTVNTGELFF.

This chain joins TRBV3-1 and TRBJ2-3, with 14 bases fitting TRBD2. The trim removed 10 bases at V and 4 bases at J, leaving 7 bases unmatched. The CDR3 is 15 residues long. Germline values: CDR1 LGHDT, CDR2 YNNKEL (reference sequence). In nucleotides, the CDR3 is TGTGCCACCGGGACTAGCGGGAGCGGTGCAGATACGCAGTATTTT. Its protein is CATGTSGSGADTQYF.

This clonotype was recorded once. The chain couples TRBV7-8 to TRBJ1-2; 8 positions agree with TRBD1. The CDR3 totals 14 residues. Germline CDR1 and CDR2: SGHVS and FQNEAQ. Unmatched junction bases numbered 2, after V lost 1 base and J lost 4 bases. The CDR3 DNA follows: TGTGCCAGCAGCTTAGTTGGGACAGGCTATGGCTACACCTTC. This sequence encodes CASSLVGTGYGYTF.

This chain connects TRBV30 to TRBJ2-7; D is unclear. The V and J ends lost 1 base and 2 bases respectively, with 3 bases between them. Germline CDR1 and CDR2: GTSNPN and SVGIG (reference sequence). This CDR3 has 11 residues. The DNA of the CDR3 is TGTGCCTGGAGTGCGGCCTACGAGCAGTACTTC. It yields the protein CAWSAAYEQYF. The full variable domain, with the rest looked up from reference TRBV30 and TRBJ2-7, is SQTIHQWPATLVQPVGSPLSLECTVEGTSNPNLYWYRQAAGRGLQLLFYSVGIGQISSEVPQNLSASRPQDRQFILSSKKLLLSDSGFYLCAWSAAYEQYFGPGTRLTVT.

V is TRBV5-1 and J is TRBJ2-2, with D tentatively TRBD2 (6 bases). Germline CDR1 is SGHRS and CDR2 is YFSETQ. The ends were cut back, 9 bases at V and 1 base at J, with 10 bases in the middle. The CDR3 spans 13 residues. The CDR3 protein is CATASENTGELFF. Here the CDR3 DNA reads TGCGCCACCGCTAGCGAGAACACCGGGGAGCTGTTTTTT.

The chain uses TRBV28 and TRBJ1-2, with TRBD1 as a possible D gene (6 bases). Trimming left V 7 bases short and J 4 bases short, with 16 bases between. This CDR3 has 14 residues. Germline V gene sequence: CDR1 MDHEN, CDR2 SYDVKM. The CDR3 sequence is CASTSDRGIYGYTF. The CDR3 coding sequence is TGTGCCAGCACCTCGGACAGAGGGATCTATGGCTACACCTTC.

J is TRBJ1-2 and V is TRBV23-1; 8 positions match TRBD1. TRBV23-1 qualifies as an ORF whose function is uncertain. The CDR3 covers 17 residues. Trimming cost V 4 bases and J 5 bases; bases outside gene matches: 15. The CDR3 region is CASSRLALDRDCYGYTF. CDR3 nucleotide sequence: TGCGCCAGCAGTCGACTGGCATTGGACAGGGACTGTTATGGCTACACCTTC.

CDR3 residues: CASSLVGQGTAKNIQYF. In DNA form, the CDR3 reads TGTGCCAGCAGCTTAGTGGGACAGGGGACGGCCAAAAACATTCAGTACTTC. The gene calls are TRBV7-9 and TRBJ2-4; 10 bases match TRBD1. J gave up 1 base and V 1 base, and 4 bases lay outside the gene matches. Germline-derived CDR1 and CDR2 are SEHNR and FQNEAQ (reference sequence). The CDR3 is 17 amino acids.

CDR3: CAWSVRGGNNEQFF. The CDR3 DNA reads TGTGCCTGGAGTGTACGAGGGGGGAACAATGAGCAGTTCTTC. The rearrangement uses TRBV30 and TRBJ2-1; D possibly matches TRBD1 or TRBD2 (6 bases each). This CDR3 comprises 14 residues. From germline, CDR1 is GTSNPN and CDR2 SVGIG (reference sequence). V was shortened by 0 bases and J by 5 bases, with 11 bases between the two germline ends. Full variable domain (rest looked up from reference TRBV30 and TRBJ2-1): SQTIHQWPATLVQPVGSPLSLECTVEGTSNPNLYWYRQAAGRGLQLLFYSVGIGQISSEVPQNLSASRPQDRQFILSSKKLLLSDSGFYLCAWSVRGGNNEQFFGPGTRLTVL.

The CDR3 coding sequence is TGTGCCAGTAGTCCTGGGACTAGCGGGGTGGTCTACGAGCAGTACTTC. Residues: CASSPGTSGVVYEQYF. The rearrangement links TRBV19 to TRBJ2-7, with 13 bases aligning to TRBD2. The germline V gene has CDR1 LNHDA and CDR2 SQIVND (reference sequence). This CDR3 is 16 amino acids long. The V and J ends lost 5 bases and 3 bases, in that order; junction bases with no gene match: 7. Using reference TRBV19 and TRBJ2-7 for the parts outside the CDR3, the full variable domain is DGGITQSPKYLFRKEGQNVTLSCEQNLNHDAMYWYRQDPGQGLRLIYYSQIVNDFQKGDIAEGYSVSREKKESFPLTVTSAQKNPTAFYLCASSPGTSGVVYEQYFGPGTRLTVT.

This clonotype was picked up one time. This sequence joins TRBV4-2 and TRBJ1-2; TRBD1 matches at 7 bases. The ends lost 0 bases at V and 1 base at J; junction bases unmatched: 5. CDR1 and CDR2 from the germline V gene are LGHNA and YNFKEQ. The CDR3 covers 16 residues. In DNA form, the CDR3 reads TGTGCCAGCAGCCAAGAGAAGGGGGCTTTTAACTATGGCTACACCTTC. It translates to CASSQEKGAFNYGYTF.

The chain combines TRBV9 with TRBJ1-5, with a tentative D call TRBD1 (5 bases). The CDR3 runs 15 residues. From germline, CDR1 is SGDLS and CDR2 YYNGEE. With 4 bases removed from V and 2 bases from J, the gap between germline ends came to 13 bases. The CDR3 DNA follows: TGTGCCAGCAGCCCGCAGGGTTGGGGCAATCAGCCCCAGCATTTT. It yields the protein CASSPQGWGNQPQHF.

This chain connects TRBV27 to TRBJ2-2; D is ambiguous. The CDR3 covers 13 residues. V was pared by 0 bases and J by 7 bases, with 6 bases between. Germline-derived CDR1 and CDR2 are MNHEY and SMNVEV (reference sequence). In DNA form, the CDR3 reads TGTGCCAGCAGTTTATCGCGGAACGGGGAGCTGTTTTTT. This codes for CASSLSRNGELFF.

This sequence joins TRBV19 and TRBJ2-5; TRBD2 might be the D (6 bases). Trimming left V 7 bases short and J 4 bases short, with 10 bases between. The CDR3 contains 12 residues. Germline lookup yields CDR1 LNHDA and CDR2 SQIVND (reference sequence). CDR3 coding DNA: TGTGCCAGTACGGGGGTTCGAGAGACCCAGTACTTC. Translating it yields CASTGVRETQYF.

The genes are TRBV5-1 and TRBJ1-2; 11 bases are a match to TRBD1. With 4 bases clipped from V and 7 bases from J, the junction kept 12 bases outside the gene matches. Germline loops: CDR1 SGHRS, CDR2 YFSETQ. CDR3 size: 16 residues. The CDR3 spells CASSPGQGVVRRGYTF. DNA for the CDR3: TGCGCCAGCAGCCCGGGACAGGGGGTGGTTCGACGTGGCTACACCTTC.

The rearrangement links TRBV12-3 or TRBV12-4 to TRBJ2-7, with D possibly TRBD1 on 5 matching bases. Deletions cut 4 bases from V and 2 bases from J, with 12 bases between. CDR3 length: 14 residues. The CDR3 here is CASSSGRAAYEQYF. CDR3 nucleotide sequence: TGTGCCAGCAGTTCGGGCAGGGCAGCCTACGAGCAGTACTTC.

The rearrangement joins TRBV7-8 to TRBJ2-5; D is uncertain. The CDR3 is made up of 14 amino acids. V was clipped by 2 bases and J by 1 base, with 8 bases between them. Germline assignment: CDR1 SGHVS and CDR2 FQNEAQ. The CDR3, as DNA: TGTGCCAGCAGCTTATCCCGGGTCCAAGAGACCCAGTACTTC. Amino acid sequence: CASSLSRVQETQYF.